These T cell receptor beta chains were read from a single sample in a study of blood T cells in healthy people across ages. TCRdb passed the 5' RACE reads through MiXCR, listing each CDR3 protein once. The table shows some 560,000 distinct CDR3 sequences, with about 29% occurring only once. This sample also appeared in a second study, on T cells of mothers and their children.

Material: blood. The receptors stem from a boy aged 2 to 10 in good health. Each CDR3 is given with its conserved first and last residue. Each record gives: CDR3 protein, CDR3 DNA, V gene, clone size, D gene, J gene. A D gene is named only where the DNA matches it firmly. Only part of the rows carry a size: once, few, many, or a class if the clone is expanded.

CDR3aa: CASSLDRWAGPDTGELFF
CDR3nt: TGTGCCAGCAGCTTAGATCGATGGGCAGGGCCGGACACCGGGGAGCTGTTTTTT
v_gene: TRBV11-2
abundance: few
d_gene: NA
j_gene: TRBJ2-2

CDR3aa: CATSRVGGGNSPLHF
CDR3nt: TGTGCCACCAGCAGAGTTGGAGGGGGAAATTCACCCCTCCACTTT
v_gene: TRBV15
abundance: few
d_gene: NA
j_gene: TRBJ1-6

CDR3aa: CATQRGYEQYF
CDR3nt: TGTGCCACACAGAGGGGCTACGAGCAGTACTTC
v_gene: TRBV10-3
abundance: few
d_gene: NA
j_gene: TRBJ2-7

CDR3aa: CASVRATDTQYF
CDR3nt: TGTGCCAGCGTCCGGGCCACAGATACGCAGTATTTT
v_gene: TRBV5-6
abundance: NA
d_gene: NA
j_gene: TRBJ2-3

CDR3aa: CASTGGGAKNIQYF
CDR3nt: TGCGCCAGCACGGGAGGGGGGGCCAAAAACATTCAGTACTTC
v_gene: TRBV10-2
abundance: NA
d_gene: TRBD2
j_gene: TRBJ2-4

CDR3aa: CASSLVPGEKGSGANVLTF
CDR3nt: TGTGCCAGCAGCTTAGTCCCAGGGGAAAAAGGCTCTGGGGCCAACGTCCTGACTTTC
v_gene: TRBV7-9
abundance: few
d_gene: NA
j_gene: TRBJ2-6

CDR3aa: CASSSSEIGKQYF
CDR3nt: TGTGCCAGCAGCTCAAGTGAGATCGGGAAGCAGTACTTC
v_gene: TRBV7-6
abundance: few
d_gene: NA
j_gene: TRBJ2-5

CDR3aa: CASSSPSGTPQQYF
CDR3nt: TGTGCCAGCAGCTCTCCCTCCGGGACCCCTCAGCAGTACTTC
v_gene: TRBV7-2
abundance: few
d_gene: NA
j_gene: TRBJ2-7

CDR3aa: CAGSLAGTLNSNEQFF
CDR3nt: TGTGCCGGCAGTTTAGCCGGGACCTTAAACTCCAATGAGCAGTTCTTC
v_gene: TRBV12-3/TRBV12-4
abundance: NA
d_gene: NA
j_gene: TRBJ2-1

CDR3aa: CAISDTSIPDIQYF
CDR3nt: TGTGCCATCAGTGATACTAGCATCCCGGACATTCAGTACTTC
v_gene: TRBV10-3
abundance: NA
d_gene: NA
j_gene: TRBJ2-4

CDR3aa: CAISEYPGQDNEQFF
CDR3nt: TGTGCCATCAGTGAGTATCCTGGGCAGGACAATGAGCAGTTCTTC
v_gene: TRBV10-3
abundance: few
d_gene: NA
j_gene: TRBJ2-1

CDR3aa: CASSFGLGSYNEQFF
CDR3nt: TGTGCCAGCAGTTTTGGCCTAGGCTCCTACAATGAGCAGTTCTTC
v_gene: TRBV12-3/TRBV12-4
abundance: NA
d_gene: NA
j_gene: TRBJ2-1

CDR3aa: CSVGDRNEQFF
CDR3nt: TGCAGCGTTGGAGACAGGAATGAGCAGTTCTTC
v_gene: TRBV29-1
abundance: NA
d_gene: NA
j_gene: TRBJ2-1